This entry concerns a single TCR beta chain. The data stem from a study of blood T cell repertoires in COVID-19. At the level of the study: Acute and convalescent COVID-19 samples came from the United States, Italy and Spain.

In the original analysis: Amplified reference gene primers provided the basis for estimating nucleated cell counts. Libraries were prepared by immunoSEQ multiplex PCR; TCRdb keeps only in-frame clonotypes and omits some of them. For V, J and clone size, that table is used; D and trimming come from the DNA. Altogether tens of thousands of clones are present, 88% being singletons, with the ten largest covering 5% to 6.5%. This CDR3 comprises 21 residues. Germline CDR1 MNHEY, CDR2 SVGEGT. Trimming pared 4 bases from V and 4 bases from J, leaving 35 bases between. Material: peripheral blood. This TCR derives from a human donor in a cohort sampled during active COVID-19. The rearrangement joins TRBV6-2 or TRBV6-3 to TRBJ2-7; a possible D gene is TRBD1 (5 bases). CDR3 in amino acids: CASSSHIPWGRSGSNKYEQYF. DNA of the CDR3: TGTGCCAGCAGTTCCCACATTCCCTGGGGCCGCAGTGGTTCGAACAAATACGAGCAGTACTTC.